Listed here are 2 T cell receptor beta chains from one sample, sequenced in a study of PD-L1 blockade in urothelial cancer. Assay: immunoSEQ multiplex PCR; the TCRdb copy retains only in-frame clones and omits some. The sample records some 51,000 clones, 70% to 90% being singletons. Sequencing was performed on PBMCs, taken around atezolizumab (anti-PD-L1) treatment. The origin of the receptors is a man aged 60 to 69 with urothelial cancer.

J is TRBJ1-5 and V is TRBV18, with 12 bases matching TRBD1. With 3 bases clipped from V and 2 bases from J, the junction kept 5 bases outside the gene matches. The CDR3 sequence is 17 residues long. Germline values: CDR1 KGHSH, CDR2 LQKENI. CDR3 DNA sequence: TGTGCCAGCTCACCCGGGACAGGGGGCGCGGGCAATCAGCCCCAGCATTTT. Its protein is CASSPGTGGAGNQPQHF.

The chain combines TRBV19 with TRBJ2-7; 8 bases fit TRBD1. J lost 2 bases, V lost 1 base, and 7 bases had no gene match. CDR3 length: 16 residues. CDR1 and CDR2 (germline): LNHDA, SQIVND (reference sequence). CDR3 in amino acids: CASSIGRGQATYEQYF. CDR3 DNA sequence: TGTGCCAGTAGTATAGGTCGGGGACAGGCGACCTACGAGCAGTACTTC.